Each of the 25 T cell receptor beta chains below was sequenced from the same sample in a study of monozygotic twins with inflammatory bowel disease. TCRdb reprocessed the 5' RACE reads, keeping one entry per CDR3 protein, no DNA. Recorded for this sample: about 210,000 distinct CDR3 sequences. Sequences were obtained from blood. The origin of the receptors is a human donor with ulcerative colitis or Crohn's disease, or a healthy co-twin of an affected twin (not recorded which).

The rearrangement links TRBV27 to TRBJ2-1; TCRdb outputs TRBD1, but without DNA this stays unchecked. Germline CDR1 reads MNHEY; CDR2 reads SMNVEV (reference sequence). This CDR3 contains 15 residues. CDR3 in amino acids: CASSPHRGKWNEQFF.

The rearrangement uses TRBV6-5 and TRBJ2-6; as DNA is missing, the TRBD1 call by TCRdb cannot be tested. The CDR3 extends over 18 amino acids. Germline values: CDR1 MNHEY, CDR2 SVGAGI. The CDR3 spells CASSLQMTGGVGANVLTF.

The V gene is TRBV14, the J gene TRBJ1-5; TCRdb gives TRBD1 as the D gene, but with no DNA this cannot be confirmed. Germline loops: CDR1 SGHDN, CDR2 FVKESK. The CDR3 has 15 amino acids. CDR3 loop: CASSQGRGQGQPQHF.

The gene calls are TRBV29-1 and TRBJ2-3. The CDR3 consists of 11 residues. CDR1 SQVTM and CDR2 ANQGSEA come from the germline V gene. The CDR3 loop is CSGGSTDTQYF.

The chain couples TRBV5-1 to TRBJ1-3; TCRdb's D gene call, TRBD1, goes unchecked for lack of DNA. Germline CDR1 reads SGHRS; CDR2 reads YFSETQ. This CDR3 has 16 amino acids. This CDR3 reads CASSYYGTGQRNTIYF.

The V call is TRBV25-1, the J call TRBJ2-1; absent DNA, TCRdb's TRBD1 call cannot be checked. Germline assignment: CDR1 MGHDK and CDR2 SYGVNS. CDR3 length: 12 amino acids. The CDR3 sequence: CASSPTGREQFF.

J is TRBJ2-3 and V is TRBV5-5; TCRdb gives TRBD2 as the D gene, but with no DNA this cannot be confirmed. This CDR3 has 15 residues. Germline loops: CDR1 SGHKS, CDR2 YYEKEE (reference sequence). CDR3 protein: CASSRTSGVADTQYF.

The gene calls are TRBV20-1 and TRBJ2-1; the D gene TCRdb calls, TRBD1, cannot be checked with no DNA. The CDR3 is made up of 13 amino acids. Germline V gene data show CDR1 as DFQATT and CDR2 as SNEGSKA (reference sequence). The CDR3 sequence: CSATNTGYNEQFF.

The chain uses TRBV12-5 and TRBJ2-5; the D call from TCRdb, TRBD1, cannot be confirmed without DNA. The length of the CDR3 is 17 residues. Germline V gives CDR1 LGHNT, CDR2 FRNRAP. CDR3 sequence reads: CASGLSPGTGAQETQYF.

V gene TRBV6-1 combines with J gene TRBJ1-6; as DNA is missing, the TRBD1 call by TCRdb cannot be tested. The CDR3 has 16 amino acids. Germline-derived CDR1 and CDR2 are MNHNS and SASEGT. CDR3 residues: CASSELGGRGNSPLHF.

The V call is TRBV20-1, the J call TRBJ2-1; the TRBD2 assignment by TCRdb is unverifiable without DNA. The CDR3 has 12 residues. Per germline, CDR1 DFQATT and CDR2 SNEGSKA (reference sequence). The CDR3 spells CSVVAGRNEQFF.

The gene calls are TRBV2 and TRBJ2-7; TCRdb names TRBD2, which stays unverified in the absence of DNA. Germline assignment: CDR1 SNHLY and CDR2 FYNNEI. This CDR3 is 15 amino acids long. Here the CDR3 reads CASSGGLAEGYEQYF.

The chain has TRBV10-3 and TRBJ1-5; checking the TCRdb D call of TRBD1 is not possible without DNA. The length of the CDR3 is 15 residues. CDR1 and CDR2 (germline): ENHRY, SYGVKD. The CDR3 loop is CAIRAGQGGNQPQHF.

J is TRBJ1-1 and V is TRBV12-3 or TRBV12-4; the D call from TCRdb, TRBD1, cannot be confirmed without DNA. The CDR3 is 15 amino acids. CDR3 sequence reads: CASSPRGMVIAEAFF.

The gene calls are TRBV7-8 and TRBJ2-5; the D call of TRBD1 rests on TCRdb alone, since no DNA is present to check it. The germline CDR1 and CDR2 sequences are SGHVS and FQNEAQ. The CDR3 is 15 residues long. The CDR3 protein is CASSLAGTGQETQYF.

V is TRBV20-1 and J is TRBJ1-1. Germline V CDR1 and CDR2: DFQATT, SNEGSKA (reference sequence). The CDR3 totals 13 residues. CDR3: CRGWGGGFTEAFF.

CDR3 protein: CASSLDRATDTQYF. The J gene is TRBJ2-3, the V gene TRBV11-2; TCRdb's assignment of TRBD1 cannot be checked, as there is no DNA. Germline values: CDR1 SGHAT, CDR2 FQNNGV. The CDR3 loop spans 14 amino acids. The full variable domain, rest sourced from reference TRBV11-2 and TRBJ2-3, is EAGVAQSPRYKIIEKRQSVAFWCNPISGHATLYWYQQILGQGPKLLIQFQNNGVVDDSQLPKDRFSAERLKGVDSTLKIQPAKLEDSAVYLCASSLDRATDTQYFGPGTRLTVL.

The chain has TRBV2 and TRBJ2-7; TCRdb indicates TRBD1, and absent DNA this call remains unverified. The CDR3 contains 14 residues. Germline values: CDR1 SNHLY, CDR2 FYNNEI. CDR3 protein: CASSVSGPSYEQYF.

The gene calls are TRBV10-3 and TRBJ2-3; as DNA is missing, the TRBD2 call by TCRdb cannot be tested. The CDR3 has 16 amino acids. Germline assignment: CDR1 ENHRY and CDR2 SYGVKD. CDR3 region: CAISDSGGLLTDTQYF.

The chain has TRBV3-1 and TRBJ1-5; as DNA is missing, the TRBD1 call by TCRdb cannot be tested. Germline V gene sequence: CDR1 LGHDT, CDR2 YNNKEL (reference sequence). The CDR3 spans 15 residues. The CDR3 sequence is CASSRDSSGGQPQHF.

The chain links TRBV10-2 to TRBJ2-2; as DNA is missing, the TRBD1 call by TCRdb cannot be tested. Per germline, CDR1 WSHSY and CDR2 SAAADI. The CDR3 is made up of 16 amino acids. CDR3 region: CASSDSWQGATGELFF.

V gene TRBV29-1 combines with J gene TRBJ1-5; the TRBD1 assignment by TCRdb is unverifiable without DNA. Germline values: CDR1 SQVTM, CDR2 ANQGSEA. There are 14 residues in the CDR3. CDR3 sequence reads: CSVVFRDVNQPQHF.

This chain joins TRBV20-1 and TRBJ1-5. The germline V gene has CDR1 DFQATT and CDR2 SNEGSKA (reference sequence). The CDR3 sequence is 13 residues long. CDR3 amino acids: CSARSMNNQPQHF.

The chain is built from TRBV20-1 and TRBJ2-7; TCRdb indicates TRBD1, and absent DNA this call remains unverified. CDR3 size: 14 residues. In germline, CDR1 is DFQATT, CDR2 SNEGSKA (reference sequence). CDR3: CSAERGQGGYEQYF.

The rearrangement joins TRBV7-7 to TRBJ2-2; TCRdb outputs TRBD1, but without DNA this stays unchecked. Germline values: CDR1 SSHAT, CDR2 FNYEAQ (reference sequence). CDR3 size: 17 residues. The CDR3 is CASSLTGGGVLPGELFF.